This record covers a single T cell receptor (beta chain). J was trimmed by 1 base and V by 6 bases; bases with no gene match: 7. Germline CDR1 MNHEY, CDR2 SVGAGI. The CDR3 totals 15 residues. This entry comes from a study of blood T cell repertoires in COVID-19. In the original workflow: Quantification of nucleated cells was approximated via reference gene primer amplification. TCRdb's copy holds only in-frame clones and misses some; the assay was immunoSEQ multiplex PCR. Clone size and V and J calls were adopted from that table, with D and trimming inferred from the DNA. The sample lists about 330,000 clones; 88% were seen once.

The sample taken for sequencing was PBMCs or T cells enriched from blood (not recorded which). The chain employs TRBV6-5 and TRBJ2-3, with TRBD1 matching over 7 bases. The clonotype originates from a man aged 30-40 years who had recovered from COVID-19. CDR3 coding DNA: TGTGCCAGCAGGAACGCCCAGGGGGGCACAGATACGCAGTATTTT. Its translation is CASRNAQGGTDTQYF.